The 15 T cell receptor beta chains below come from one sample, sequenced in a study of T-cell reconstitution after alpha-beta-depleted transplantation in children (dated by TCRdb to 2016 to 2017). The library came from PCR. The data were produced on an Illumina HiSeq 2500. TCR library preparation used molecular barcoding, with unique molecular identifiers applied to normalize quantification of the TCRbeta repertoire. TCRdb reanalyzed the raw reads on its own, using fastp at Q25 for trimming and MiXCR for clone calling, and kept in-frame beta chains. Every CDR3 protein is listed once, alongside the most common genes and DNA of its rows. The sample data list fewer than 120,000 distinct CDR3 sequences, and 9% to 12% of these were observed just once. 8% of the sample goes to the ten largest clones. The sequencing here drew on PBMCs from the stem cell graft donor, taken from the stem cell graft. Receptor source: a human donor who donated a stem cell graft to a child with acute lymphoblastic leukemia.

Ten or more counts support this clonotype. The V gene is TRBV15, the J gene TRBJ2-2, with 8 bases aligning to TRBD1. The CDR3 is 17 residues long. J lost 5 bases, V lost 1 base, and 9 bases had no gene match. Per the germline V gene, CDR1 is LNHNV and CDR2 is YYDKDF (reference sequence). Here the CDR3 reads CATSRAYDRGGTGELFF. The CDR3 bases are TGTGCCACCAGCAGAGCTTACGACAGGGGAGGTACCGGGGAGCTGTTTTTT.

There are many counts of this clonotype. This sequence joins TRBV5-5 and TRBJ2-7; weak D call: TRBD2 (5 bases). V was shortened by 4 bases and J by 1 base, with 15 bases between the two germline ends. This CDR3 has 15 amino acids. The V gene's germline CDR1 is SGHKS and CDR2 YYEKEE (reference sequence). The CDR3, as DNA: TGTGCCAGCAGCCTCGGCCCGGGAATATCCTACGAGCAGTACTTC. It translates to CASSLGPGISYEQYF.

This clonotype appeared many times. The V and J genes are TRBV9 and TRBJ2-3, with 8 nucleotides matching TRBD1. Germline CDR1 reads SGDLS; CDR2 reads YYNGEE. The J segment lost 5 bases and the V segment lost 0 bases, leaving 8 bases of the junction unmatched. This CDR3 comprises 16 residues. CDR3 loop: CASSVVGTGAQDTQYF. Written as DNA, the CDR3 is TGTGCCAGCAGCGTAGTCGGGACAGGAGCACAAGATACGCAGTATTTT.

This clonotype was counted ten times or more. V gene TRBV10-3 combines with J gene TRBJ1-5; 7 bases fit TRBD1. V was pared by 3 bases and J by 1 base, with 3 bases of the junction left unmatched. The CDR3 loop spans 15 amino acids. Per germline, CDR1 ENHRY and CDR2 SYGVKD. The CDR3 sequence: CAISEQGYSNQPQHF. The CDR3 DNA sequence: TGTGCCATCAGTGAACAGGGGTACAGCAATCAGCCCCAGCATTTT.

In this sample, this clonotype turned up many times. The CDR3 reads CASSLDGWMNTEAFF. CDR3 nucleotides: TGTGCCAGCAGTTTAGATGGGTGGATGAACACTGAAGCTTTCTTT. V usage is TRBV12-3 or TRBV12-4 and J usage is TRBJ1-1; D is uncertain. The V gene lost 1 base and the J gene lost 0 bases, with 9 bases spanning the gap. The CDR3 has 15 amino acids.

This clonotype was found many times. V is TRBV7-2 and J is TRBJ1-6; TRBD1 matches 7 bases. The junction had 5 bases not matched to a gene; V was cut back by 5 bases and J by 7 bases. The CDR3 is made up of 14 amino acids. CDR1 is SGHTA and CDR2 is FQGNSA in the germline V gene. The CDR3 reads CASSPLTGNSPLHF. As DNA, the CDR3 is TGTGCCAGCAGCCCATTGACAGGGAATTCACCCCTCCACTTT. Combining the CDR3 with reference TRBV7-2 and TRBJ1-6 gives the whole variable domain GAGVSQSPSNKVTEKGKDVELRCDPISGHTALYWYRQSLGQGLEFLIYFQGNSAPDKSGLPSDRFSAERTGGSVSTLTIQRTQQEDSAVYLCASSPLTGNSPLHFGNGTRLTVT.

This clonotype has a count of ten or more. This CDR3 is CASSQTTTNEKLFF. DNA of the CDR3: TGTGCCAGCAGTCAGACTACAACTAATGAAAAACTGTTTTTT. The V gene is TRBV27, the J gene TRBJ1-4; no clear D gene. The germline V gene has CDR1 MNHEY and CDR2 SMNVEV (reference sequence). V lost 5 bases and J 0 bases, leaving 7 bases between the germline ends. This CDR3 comprises 14 residues.

The sample holds many counts of this clonotype. The chain is built from TRBV10-3 and TRBJ1-2; possibly TRBD1 for D (6 bases). Germline V gene lookup returns CDR1 ENHRY and CDR2 SYGVKD. The CDR3 sequence is 13 residues long. Trimming shortened V by 5 bases and J by 3 bases, and 10 bases separated the two germline ends. Here the CDR3 DNA reads TGTGCCATCAGTTACAGGGTGGACTATGGCTACACCTTC. Protein product: CAISYRVDYGYTF.

In this sample, this clonotype turned up a few times. The chain recombines TRBV18 with TRBJ1-5; 8 positions match TRBD1. This CDR3 is built from 16 residues. Germline-derived CDR1 and CDR2 are KGHSH and LQKENI. V dropped 3 bases and J dropped 1; count of bases not matched to a gene: 5. The CDR3: CASSPGRTGSNQPQHF. As DNA, the CDR3 is TGTGCCAGCTCACCCGGGCGGACAGGGAGCAATCAGCCCCAGCATTTT.

This clonotype was seen at least ten times. The chain links TRBV9 to TRBJ2-2; 8 bases match TRBD2. With V trimmed by 4 bases and J by 4 bases, 9 bases remained unmatched. This CDR3 has 16 residues. Germline CDR1 is SGDLS and CDR2 is YYNGEE. The chain's CDR3 is CASSPIGRGITGELFF. In nucleotides, the CDR3 is TGTGCCAGCAGCCCGATCGGGAGGGGAATCACCGGGGAGCTGTTTTTT.

In this sample, this clonotype turned up many times. The chain couples TRBV5-1 to TRBJ2-3, with D hard to call. The CDR3 contains 14 residues. Germline assignment: CDR1 SGHRS and CDR2 YFSETQ. The V end was cut by 2 bases, the J end by 2 bases, with 9 bases between. The CDR3 spells CASSFGAVTDTQYF. The CDR3 nucleotides are TGCGCCAGCAGCTTCGGCGCAGTCACAGATACGCAGTATTTT.

This clonotype showed up many times. This sequence joins TRBV11-2 and TRBJ2-1, with TRBD2 identical over 7 bases. The CDR3 runs 15 residues. From germline, CDR1 is SGHAT and CDR2 FQNNGV. J gave up 6 bases and V 7 bases, and 12 bases lay outside the gene matches. The CDR3 here is CASILLAGAGNEQFF. CDR3 nucleotides: TGTGCCAGCATCCTACTGGCGGGAGCGGGCAATGAGCAGTTCTTC.

This clonotype appeared many times. V and J are TRBV12-3 or TRBV12-4 and TRBJ1-2; D may be TRBD1 (6 bases). This CDR3 contains 15 residues. V was clipped by 6 bases and J by 4 bases, with 18 bases between them. The CDR3 here is CASSLVAGATYGYTF. DNA for the CDR3: TGTGCCAGCAGCCTAGTGGCAGGGGCGACCTATGGCTACACCTTC.

By share, this clonotype counts as medium-sized. The rearrangement links TRBV5-1 to TRBJ2-5, with D maybe TRBD2 (5 bases). CDR3 size: 13 residues. V lost 1 base, J lost 5 bases, and 9 bases lay in between. Germline loops: CDR1 SGHRS, CDR2 YFSETQ. CDR3 protein: CASSLRGGETQYF. The CDR3 coding sequence is TGCGCCAGCAGCTTGCGGGGTGGGGAGACCCAGTACTTC. The variable domain in full, with the rest retrieved from reference TRBV5-1 and TRBJ2-5, is KAGVTQTPRYLIKTRGQQVTLSCSPISGHRSVSWYQQTPGQGLQFLFEYFSETQRNKGNFPGRFSGRQFSNSRSEMNVSTLELGDSALYLCASSLRGGETQYFGPGTRLLVL.

This clonotype was counted ten times or more. The rearrangement joins TRBV12-3 or TRBV12-4 to TRBJ2-7; D is possibly TRBD1 (6 bases). Trimming stripped 3 bases from V and 4 bases from J, with 10 bases between. The CDR3 length is 13 residues. The CDR3 sequence is CASSFGRGYEQYF. Written as DNA, the CDR3 is TGTGCCAGCAGTTTTGGCAGGGGTTACGAGCAGTACTTC.